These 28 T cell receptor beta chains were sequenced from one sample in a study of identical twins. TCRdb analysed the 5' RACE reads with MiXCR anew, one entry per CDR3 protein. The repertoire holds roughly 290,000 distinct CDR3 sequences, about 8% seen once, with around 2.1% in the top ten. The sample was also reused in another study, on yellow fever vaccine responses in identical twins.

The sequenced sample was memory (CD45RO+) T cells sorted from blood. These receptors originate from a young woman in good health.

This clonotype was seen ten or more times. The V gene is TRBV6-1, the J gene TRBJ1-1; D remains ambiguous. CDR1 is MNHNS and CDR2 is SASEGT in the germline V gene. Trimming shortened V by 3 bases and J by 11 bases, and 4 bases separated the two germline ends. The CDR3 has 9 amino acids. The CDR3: CASSDSAFF. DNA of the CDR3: TGTGCCAGCAGTGATAGCGCTTTCTTT.

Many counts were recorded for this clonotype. CDR3: CSATSGSFYNEQFF. As DNA, the CDR3 is TGCAGCGCCACTAGCGGGAGTTTCTACAATGAGCAGTTCTTC. The gene calls are TRBV29-1 and TRBJ2-1, with 11 bases aligning to TRBD2. The CDR3 has 14 residues. The ends lost 7 bases at V and 3 bases at J; junction bases unmatched: 5. Germline V gene lookup returns CDR1 SQVTM and CDR2 ANQGSEA.

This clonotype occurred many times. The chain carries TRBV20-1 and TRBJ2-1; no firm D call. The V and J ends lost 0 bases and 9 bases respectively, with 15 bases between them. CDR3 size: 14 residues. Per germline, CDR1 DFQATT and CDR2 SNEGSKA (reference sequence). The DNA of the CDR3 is TGCAGTGCTAGAGATTTTGGTATGGTGGGTGAGCAGTTCTTC. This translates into CSARDFGMVGEQFF.

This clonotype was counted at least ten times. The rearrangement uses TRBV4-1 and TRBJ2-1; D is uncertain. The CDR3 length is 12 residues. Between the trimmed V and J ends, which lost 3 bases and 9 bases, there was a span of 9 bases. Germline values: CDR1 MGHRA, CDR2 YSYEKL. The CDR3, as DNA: TGCGCCAGCAGCCATACTACGGGTGAGCAGTTCTTC. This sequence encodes CASSHTTGEQFF.

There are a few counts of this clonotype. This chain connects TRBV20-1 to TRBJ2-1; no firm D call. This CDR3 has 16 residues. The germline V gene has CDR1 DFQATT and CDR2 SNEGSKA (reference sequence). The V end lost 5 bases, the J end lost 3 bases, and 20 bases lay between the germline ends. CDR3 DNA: TGCAGTGCTGGACGACTTGGCCATCAATTCTACAATGAGCAGTTCTTC. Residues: CSAGRLGHQFYNEQFF.

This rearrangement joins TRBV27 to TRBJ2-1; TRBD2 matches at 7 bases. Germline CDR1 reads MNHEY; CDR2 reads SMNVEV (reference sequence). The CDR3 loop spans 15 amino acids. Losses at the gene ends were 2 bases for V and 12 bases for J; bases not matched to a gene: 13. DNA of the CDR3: TGTGCCAGCAGTTTAAATCCAGCGGGAACCTCTGGGCAGTTCTTC. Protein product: CASSLNPAGTSGQFF.

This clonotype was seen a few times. CDR3 in DNA: TGTGCCAGCAGCGGACTAGCCGGGGGGACCCAAGAGACCCAGTACTTC. Translating it yields CASSGLAGGTQETQYF. The rearrangement links TRBV11-2 to TRBJ2-5, with 8 bases aligning to TRBD2. The CDR3 totals 16 residues. The junction had 9 bases not matched to a gene; V was cut back by 5 bases and J by 1 base. In germline, CDR1 is SGHAT, CDR2 FQNNGV. The whole variable domain, filled in from reference TRBV11-2 and TRBJ2-5, reads EAGVAQSPRYKIIEKRQSVAFWCNPISGHATLYWYQQILGQGPKLLIQFQNNGVVDDSQLPKDRFSAERLKGVDSTLKIQPAKLEDSAVYLCASSGLAGGTQETQYFGPGTRLLVL.

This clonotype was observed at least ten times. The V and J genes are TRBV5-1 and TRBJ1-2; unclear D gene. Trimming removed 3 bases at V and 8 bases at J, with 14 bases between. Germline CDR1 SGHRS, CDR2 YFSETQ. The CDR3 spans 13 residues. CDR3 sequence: CASSSEFGGGYTF. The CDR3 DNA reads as TGCGCCAGCAGCTCTGAGTTTGGCGGAGGCTACACCTTC.

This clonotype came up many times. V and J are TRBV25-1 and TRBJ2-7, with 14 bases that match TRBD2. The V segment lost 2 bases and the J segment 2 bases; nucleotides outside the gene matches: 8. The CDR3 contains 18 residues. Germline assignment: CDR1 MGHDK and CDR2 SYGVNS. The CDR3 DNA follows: TGTGCCAGCAGTGAACCGGGACTAGCGGGGGACCCAACCTACGAGCAGTACTTC. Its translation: CASSEPGLAGDPTYEQYF.

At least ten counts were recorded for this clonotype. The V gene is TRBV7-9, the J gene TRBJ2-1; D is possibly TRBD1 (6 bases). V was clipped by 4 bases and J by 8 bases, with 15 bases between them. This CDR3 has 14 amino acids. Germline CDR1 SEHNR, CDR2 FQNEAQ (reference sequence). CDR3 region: CASSSLRDNDEQFF. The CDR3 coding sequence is TGTGCCAGCAGCTCCCTCCGGGACAACGATGAGCAGTTCTTC. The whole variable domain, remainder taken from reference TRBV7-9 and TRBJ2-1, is DTGVSQNPRHKITKRGQNVTFRCDPISEHNRLYWYRQTLGQGPEFLTYFQNEAQLEKSRLLSDRFSAERPKGSFSTLEIQRTEQGDSAMYLCASSSLRDNDEQFFGPGTRLTVL.

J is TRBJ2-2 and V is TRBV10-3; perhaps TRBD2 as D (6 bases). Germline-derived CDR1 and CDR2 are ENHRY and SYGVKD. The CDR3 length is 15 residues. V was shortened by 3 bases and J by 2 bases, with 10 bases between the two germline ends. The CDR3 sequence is CAISDGRRNTGELFF. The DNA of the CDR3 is TGTGCCATCAGTGATGGGAGGAGAAACACCGGGGAGCTGTTTTTT.

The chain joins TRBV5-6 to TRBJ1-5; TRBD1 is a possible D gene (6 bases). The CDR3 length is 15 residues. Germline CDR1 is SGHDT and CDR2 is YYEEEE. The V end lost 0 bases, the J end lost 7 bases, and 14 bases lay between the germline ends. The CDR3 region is CASSLVGGQGQPQHF. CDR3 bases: TGTGCCAGCAGCTTGGTCGGGGGGCAGGGACAGCCCCAGCATTTT.

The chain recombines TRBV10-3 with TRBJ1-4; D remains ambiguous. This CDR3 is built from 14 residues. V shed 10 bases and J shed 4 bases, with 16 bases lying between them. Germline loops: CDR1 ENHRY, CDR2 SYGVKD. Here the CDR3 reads CATKSSGVNEKLFF. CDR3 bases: TGTGCCACCAAAAGTTCCGGGGTTAATGAAAAACTGTTTTTT.

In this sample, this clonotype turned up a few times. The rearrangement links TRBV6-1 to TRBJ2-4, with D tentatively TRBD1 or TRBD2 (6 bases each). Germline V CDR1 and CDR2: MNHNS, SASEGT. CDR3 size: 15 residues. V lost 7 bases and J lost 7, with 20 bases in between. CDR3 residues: CASKGGGVRGNIQYF. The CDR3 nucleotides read TGTGCCAGCAAGGGGGGAGGCGTAAGGGGGAACATTCAGTACTTC.

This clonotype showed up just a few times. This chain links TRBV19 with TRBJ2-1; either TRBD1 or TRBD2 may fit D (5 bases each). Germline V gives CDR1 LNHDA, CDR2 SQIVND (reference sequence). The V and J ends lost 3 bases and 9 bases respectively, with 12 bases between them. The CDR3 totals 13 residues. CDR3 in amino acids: CASSITPGTEQFF. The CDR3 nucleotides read TGTGCCAGTAGTATCACCCCAGGGACTGAGCAGTTCTTC.

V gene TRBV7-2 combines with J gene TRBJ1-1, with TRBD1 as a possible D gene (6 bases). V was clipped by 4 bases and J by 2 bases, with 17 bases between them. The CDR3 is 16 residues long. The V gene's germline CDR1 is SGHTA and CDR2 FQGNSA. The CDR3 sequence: CASSSTGGTPNTEAFF. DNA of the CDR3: TGTGCCAGCAGCTCCACGGGGGGGACACCAAACACTGAAGCTTTCTTT.

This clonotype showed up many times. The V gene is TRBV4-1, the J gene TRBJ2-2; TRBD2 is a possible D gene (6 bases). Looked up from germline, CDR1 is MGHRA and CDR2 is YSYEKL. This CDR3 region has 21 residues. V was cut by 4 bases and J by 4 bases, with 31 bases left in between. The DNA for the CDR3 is TGCGCCAGCAGCCCAGCACCTGGGACTCTAACGCAGGGTGGAATCACCGGGGAGCTGTTTTTT. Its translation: CASSPAPGTLTQGGITGELFF.

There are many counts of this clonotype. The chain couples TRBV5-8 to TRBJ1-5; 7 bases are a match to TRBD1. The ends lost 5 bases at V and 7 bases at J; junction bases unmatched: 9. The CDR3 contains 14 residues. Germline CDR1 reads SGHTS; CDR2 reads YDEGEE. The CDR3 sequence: CASSLPRGEQPQHF. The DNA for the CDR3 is TGTGCCAGCAGTCTCCCCAGGGGGGAACAGCCCCAGCATTTT.

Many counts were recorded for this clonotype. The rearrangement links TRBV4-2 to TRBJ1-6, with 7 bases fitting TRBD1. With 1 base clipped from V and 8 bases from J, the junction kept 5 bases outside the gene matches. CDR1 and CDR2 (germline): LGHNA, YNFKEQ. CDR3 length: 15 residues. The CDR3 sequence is CASSQVVTGDSPLHF. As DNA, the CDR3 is TGTGCCAGCAGCCAAGTTGTTACAGGGGATTCACCCCTCCACTTT.

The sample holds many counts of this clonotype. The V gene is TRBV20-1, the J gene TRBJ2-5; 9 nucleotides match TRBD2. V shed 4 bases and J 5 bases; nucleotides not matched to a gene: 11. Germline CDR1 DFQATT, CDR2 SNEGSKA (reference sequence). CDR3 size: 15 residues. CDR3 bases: TGCAGTGCTACCCCGATTAGCGGGAGCACGGAGACCCAGTACTTC. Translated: CSATPISGSTETQYF.

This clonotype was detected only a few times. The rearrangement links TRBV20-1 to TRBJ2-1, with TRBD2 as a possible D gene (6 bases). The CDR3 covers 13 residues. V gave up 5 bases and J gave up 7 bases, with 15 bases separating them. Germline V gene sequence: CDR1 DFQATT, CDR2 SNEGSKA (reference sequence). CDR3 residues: CSARVGGRNEQFF. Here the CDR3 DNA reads TGCAGTGCTCGGGTGGGGGGTCGGAATGAGCAGTTCTTC.

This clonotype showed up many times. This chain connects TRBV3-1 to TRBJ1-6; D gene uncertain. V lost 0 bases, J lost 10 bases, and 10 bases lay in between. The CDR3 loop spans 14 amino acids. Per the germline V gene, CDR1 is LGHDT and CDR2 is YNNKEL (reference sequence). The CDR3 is CASSQDHRRSPLHF. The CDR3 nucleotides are TGTGCCAGCAGCCAAGATCATAGGAGATCACCCCTCCACTTT.

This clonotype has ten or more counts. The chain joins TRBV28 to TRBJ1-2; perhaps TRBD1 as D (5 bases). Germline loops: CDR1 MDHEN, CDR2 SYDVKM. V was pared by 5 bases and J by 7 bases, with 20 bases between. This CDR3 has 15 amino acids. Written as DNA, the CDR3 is TGTGCCAGCAGTACCGGGACGCCGCTGTGGACTGGCTACACCTTC. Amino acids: CASSTGTPLWTGYTF.

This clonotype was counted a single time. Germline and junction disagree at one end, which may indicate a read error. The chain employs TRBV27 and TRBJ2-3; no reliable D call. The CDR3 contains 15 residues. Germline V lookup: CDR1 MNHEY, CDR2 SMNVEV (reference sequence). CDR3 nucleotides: TGTGCCGGCAGTTTATCCCAATTGGGGACAGATACGCAGTATTTT. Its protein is CAGSLSQLGTDTQYF.

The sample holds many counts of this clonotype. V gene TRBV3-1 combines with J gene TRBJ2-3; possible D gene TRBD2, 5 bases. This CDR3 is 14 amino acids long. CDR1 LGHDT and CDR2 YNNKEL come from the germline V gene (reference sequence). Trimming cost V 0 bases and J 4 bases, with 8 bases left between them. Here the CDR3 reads CASSQDRTSDTQYF. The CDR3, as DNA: TGTGCCAGCAGCCAAGACCGGACTTCAGATACGCAGTATTTT.

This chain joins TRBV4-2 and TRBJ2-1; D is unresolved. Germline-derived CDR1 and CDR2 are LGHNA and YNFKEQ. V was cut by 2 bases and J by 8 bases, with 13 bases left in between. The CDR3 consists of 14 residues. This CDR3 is CASSQTELVHEQFF. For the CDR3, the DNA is TGTGCCAGCAGCCAAACAGAGCTAGTCCATGAGCAGTTCTTC.

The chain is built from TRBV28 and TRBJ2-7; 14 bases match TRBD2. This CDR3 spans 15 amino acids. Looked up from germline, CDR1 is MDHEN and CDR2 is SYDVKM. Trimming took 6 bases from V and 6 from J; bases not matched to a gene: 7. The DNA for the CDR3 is TGTGCCAGCAGGTCAGGGACTAGCGGGAGTCTCGAGCAGTACTTC. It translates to CASRSGTSGSLEQYF.

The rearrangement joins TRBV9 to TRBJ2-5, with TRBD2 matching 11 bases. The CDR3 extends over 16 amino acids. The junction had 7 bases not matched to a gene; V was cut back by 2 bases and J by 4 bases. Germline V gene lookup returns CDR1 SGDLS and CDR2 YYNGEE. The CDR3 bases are TGTGCCAGCAGCGTTGCTAGCGGGGGGTCGAGAGAGACCCAGTACTTC. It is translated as CASSVASGGSRETQYF.